The sequence of this T cell receptor (beta chain) was determined in a study of blood T cell repertoires in COVID-19. Study at large: Material from acute and convalescent COVID-19 was sourced from the United States, Italy and Spain. T cells, B-cell-depleted T cells, or PBMCs provided the cDNA or gDNA that served as material.

This CDR3 contains 14 residues. Unmatched junction bases numbered 8, after V lost 5 bases and J lost 8 bases. Germline CDR1 PRHDT, CDR2 FYEKMQ (reference sequence). The method was immunoSEQ multiplex PCR; TCRdb's version includes in-frame clones alone and lacks a portion of them. The data contain over 85,000 clones, about 75% of them singletons. The sequence was obtained from a woman older than 75 with active or convalescent COVID-19. Material for sequencing was peripheral blood. The rearrangement links TRBV13 to TRBJ2-2; 7 bases align to TRBD1. The CDR3 region has the DNA TGTGCCAGCAGCCCAGACAGGGAATCGGGGGAGCTGTTTTTT. Translating gives CASSPDRESGELFF.